Shown below are 23 T cell receptor beta chains from a single sample sequenced in a study of molecular identifiers for immune sequencing clone quantification. In TCRdb, the PCR reads were re-called with MiXCR into one record per CDR3 protein. The sample gives 400,000 to 600,000 distinct CDR3 sequences, 20% to 25% of which show up once; about 0.78% is in the top ten. Source material: naive CD8+ T cells from blood, with Jurkat cell RNA spiked in. Subset reported: FACS-sorted CD8+CD4-CCR7+CD45RA+ naive T cells. The receptors stem from a human donor in good health. Some libraries in this study had Jurkat cell RNA spiked in.

The CDR3 region has the DNA TGTGCCAGCACCACACTCCCGCTAGCGGGAGTAGTTGAGGCCCAGTACTTC. Translation gives CASTTLPLAGVVEAQYF. The V and J genes are TRBV27 and TRBJ2-5, with 10 bases lining up with TRBD2. CDR1 is MNHEY, CDR2 SMNVEV, per germline (reference sequence). V lost 7 bases, J lost 9 bases, and 20 bases stayed unmatched. The CDR3 extends over 17 amino acids.

This clonotype has only one observation. The CDR3 is CASKAYIGLSPVREAQYF. DNA of the CDR3: TGTGCCAGCAAAGCTTATATAGGACTTTCCCCTGTTCGGGAGGCCCAGTACTTC. The rearrangement joins TRBV6-5 to TRBJ2-5; 7 bases align to TRBD2. This CDR3 contains 18 residues. V lost 7 bases, J lost 9 bases, and 26 bases stayed unmatched. The V gene's germline CDR1 is MNHEY and CDR2 SVGAGI.

This chain joins TRBV27 and TRBJ2-5; TRBD2 aligns across 12 bases. The germline V gene encodes CDR1 MNHEY and CDR2 SMNVEV (reference sequence). This CDR3 spans 18 amino acids. The V segment lost 1 base and the J segment 5 bases; nucleotides outside the gene matches: 11. Written as DNA, the CDR3 is TGTGCCAGCAGTTTATTAACCCCTAGCGGGGGGGCCTCGGAGACCCAGTACTTC. It encodes CASSLLTPSGGASETQYF.

This clonotype has a handful of counts. The chain uses TRBV27 and TRBJ2-7; D is unresolved. Trimming took off 1 base at V and 2 bases at J, with 9 bases between the two ends. The CDR3 covers 14 residues. Germline CDR1 and CDR2: MNHEY and SMNVEV (reference sequence). CDR3 region: CASSLLVSPYEQYF. The CDR3 region has the DNA TGTGCCAGCAGTTTATTGGTTAGCCCCTACGAGCAGTACTTC.

In the case of this clonotype: Given a much more abundant clone one base away, this may be a read error. The V call is TRBV14, the J call TRBJ2-7; a weak D match, TRBD1 (6 bases). The CDR3 runs 13 residues. V lost 4 bases to trimming and J lost 4 bases, with 11 bases between them. Germline CDR1 reads SGHDN; CDR2 reads FVKESK. This CDR3 reads CASSRATGYEQYF. The CDR3 DNA reads as TGTGCCAGCAGCCGAGCCACAGGGTACGAGCAGTACTTC.

The chain couples TRBV27 to TRBJ1-1; D perhaps matches TRBD1 (5 bases). The length of the CDR3 is 16 residues. Germline V gene lookup returns CDR1 MNHEY and CDR2 SMNVEV (reference sequence). V gave up 0 bases and J gave up 6 bases, with 17 bases separating them. In DNA form, the CDR3 reads TGTGCCAGCAGTTTATCGACTGGGACGGGGCCCTCTGAAGCTTTCTTT. This codes for CASSLSTGTGPSEAFF.

This clonotype was seen many times. CDR3: CASSQQGHTEAFF. CDR3 DNA sequence: TGCGCCAGCAGCCAACAGGGCCACACTGAAGCTTTCTTT. The rearrangement uses TRBV4-3 and TRBJ1-1; TRBD1 might be the D (5 bases). The germline CDR1 and CDR2 sequences are LGHNA and YSLEER. The length of the CDR3 is 13 residues. The germline V and J ends were trimmed by 2 bases and 3 bases, with 7 bases remaining between them.

This clonotype was detected ten times or more. The rearrangement uses TRBV4-1 and TRBJ1-1; TRBD1 matches 7 bases. Losses at the gene ends were 1 base for V and 8 bases for J; bases not matched to a gene: 13. Germline CDR1 reads MGHRA; CDR2 reads YSYEKL. The CDR3 is made up of 16 amino acids. The CDR3 nucleotides are TGCGCCAGCAGCCAAGGATTCGGCAGGGGGAGACTAGAAGCTTTCTTT. Encoded protein: CASSQGFGRGRLEAFF.

This clonotype was seen at least ten times. The V and J genes are TRBV20-1 and TRBJ1-5; D remains ambiguous. CDR3 length: 15 amino acids. The germline V gene has CDR1 DFQATT and CDR2 SNEGSKA (reference sequence). The V end lost 3 bases, the J end lost 0 bases, and 12 bases lay between the germline ends. CDR3 amino acids: CSARRETLSNQPQHF. The CDR3 bases are TGCAGTGCTAGGCGTGAGACACTTAGCAATCAGCCCCAGCATTTT.

There are a few counts of this clonotype. The chain uses TRBV5-1 and TRBJ2-6; D ambiguous. The germline V and J ends were trimmed by 4 bases and 0 bases, with 17 bases remaining between them. The germline gives CDR1 SGHRS, CDR2 YFSETQ. There are 18 residues in the CDR3. CDR3 DNA: TGCGCCAGCAGCCTAAGCCATTACCTTGCCTCTGGGGCCAACGTCCTGACTTTC. This codes for CASSLSHYLASGANVLTF.

This clonotype was found many times. The rearrangement joins TRBV5-5 to TRBJ1-3; 8 positions agree with TRBD1. The germline CDR1 and CDR2 sequences are SGHKS and YYEKEE (reference sequence). CDR3 length: 15 residues. With 3 bases clipped from V and 0 bases from J, the junction kept 2 bases outside the gene matches. The CDR3 DNA is TGTGCCAGCAGCTACGACAGGGGCTCTGGAAACACCATATATTTT. Protein: CASSYDRGSGNTIYF.

The chain couples TRBV4-3 to TRBJ1-2; 7 bases agree with TRBD1. The CDR3 runs 17 residues. Germline V gene data show CDR1 as LGHNA and CDR2 as YSLEER. Unmatched junction bases numbered 7, after V lost 0 bases and J lost 0 bases. The CDR3 region has the DNA TGCGCCAGCAGCCAAGATTCAACAGGGGCCACTAACTATGGCTACACCTTC. It specifies CASSQDSTGATNYGYTF.

There are many counts of this clonotype. The chain couples TRBV27 to TRBJ1-1, with unresolved D. This CDR3 is built from 13 residues. Germline V gene data show CDR1 as MNHEY and CDR2 as SMNVEV (reference sequence). Trimming cost V 3 bases and J 11 bases, with 16 bases left between them. CDR3 residues: CASSFSNDFVAFF. CDR3 DNA: TGTGCCAGCAGTTTTTCTAACGACTTCGTGGCTTTCTTT.

This clonotype has a count of ten or more. V gene TRBV4-3 combines with J gene TRBJ2-7; the D gene is possibly TRBD1 (5 bases). V was trimmed by 0 bases and J by 8 bases, leaving 14 bases between them. Germline loops: CDR1 LGHNA, CDR2 YSLEER. The CDR3 runs 14 residues. Here the CDR3 reads CASSQDATEIQQYF. As DNA, the CDR3 is TGCGCCAGCAGCCAAGACGCGACAGAAATCCAGCAGTACTTC.

V usage is TRBV13 and J usage is TRBJ2-7, with D maybe TRBD2 (6 bases). Trimming stripped 3 bases from V and 2 bases from J, with 17 bases between. CDR1 PRHDT and CDR2 FYEKMQ come from the germline V gene (reference sequence). The CDR3 contains 16 residues. The CDR3 is CASSLPSPGETYEQYF. The CDR3 DNA reads TGTGCCAGCAGCTTGCCTTCTCCGGGGGAAACCTACGAGCAGTACTTC.

The CDR3 here is CASSLGTGGLSYEQYF. Here the CDR3 DNA reads TGTGCCAGCAGCTTAGGGACAGGCGGTCTCTCCTACGAGCAGTACTTC. V gene TRBV7-9 combines with J gene TRBJ2-7, with TRBD1 matching over 7 bases. V lost 1 base and J lost 0; bases outside the gene matches: 6. The CDR3 length is 16 residues. Germline assignment: CDR1 SEHNR and CDR2 FQNEAQ (reference sequence).

This clonotype was found a few times. V is TRBV29-1 and J is TRBJ2-1; 7 nucleotides agree with TRBD1. The V segment lost 0 bases and the J segment 3 bases; nucleotides outside the gene matches: 11. The CDR3 is 17 residues long. Per the germline V gene, CDR1 is SQVTM and CDR2 is ANQGSEA. The CDR3 DNA follows: TGCAGCGTTGAAGAACCGGGACAGAAAACAATCTACAATGAGCAGTTCTTC. Residues: CSVEEPGQKTIYNEQFF.

This clonotype turned up a few times. The V call is TRBV20-1, the J call TRBJ2-1; D not resolved. The CDR3 is made up of 15 amino acids. Germline V CDR1 and CDR2: DFQATT, SNEGSKA (reference sequence). V dropped 0 bases and J dropped 8 bases, with 17 bases sitting between them. For the CDR3, the DNA is TGCAGTGCTAGAGATTTAGACACAACCGGCGATGAGCAGTTCTTC. Encoded protein: CSARDLDTTGDEQFF.

This clonotype showed up just a few times. V and J are TRBV6-1 and TRBJ2-5; D is unclear. The germline V gene has CDR1 MNHNS and CDR2 SASEGT. The V and J ends lost 3 bases and 4 bases respectively, with 21 bases between them. CDR3 length: 17 residues. The CDR3 loop is CASSDVLRAGVLETQYF. The CDR3 coding sequence is TGTGCCAGCAGTGATGTTTTAAGGGCAGGCGTATTAGAGACCCAGTACTTC.

This clonotype was seen a handful of times. This chain links TRBV28 with TRBJ2-5; possibly TRBD1 or TRBD2 for D (6 bases each). Deletions cut 5 bases from V and 7 bases from J, with 26 bases between. CDR1 is MDHEN and CDR2 is SYDVKM in the germline V gene. This CDR3 region has 17 residues. CDR3 in amino acids: CASSQNSGAPPRGTQYF. DNA for the CDR3: TGTGCCAGCAGTCAAAACTCGGGGGCGCCCCCTCGGGGGACCCAGTACTTC.

In regard to this clonotype: Just one base apart from a much larger clone, this may be a read error. This chain connects TRBV9 to TRBJ2-1, with D unresolved. Germline V gene sequence: CDR1 SGDLS, CDR2 YYNGEE. CDR3 length: 12 amino acids. CDR3 region: CVSSVSYNEQFF. CDR3 nucleotides: TGTGTCAGCAGCGTCTCCTACAATGAGCAGTTCTTC.

This clonotype was seen many times. The CDR3 loop reads CASSSGSGTGFHEQYF. CDR3 DNA: TGTGCCAGCAGCTCTGGAAGCGGGACAGGGTTCCACGAGCAGTACTTC. J is TRBJ2-7 and V is TRBV7-2, with 9 bases aligning to TRBD1. CDR1 is SGHTA, CDR2 FQGNSA, per germline. V was pared by 4 bases and J by 5 bases, with 12 bases of the junction left unmatched. The CDR3 runs to 16 residues.

This clonotype turned up a few times. CDR3 DNA: TGTGCCAGCAGCGTAGCTGCGGATGGGATCGGGGAGCTGTTTTTT. Translation gives CASSVAADGIGELFF. The chain has TRBV9 and TRBJ2-2; no clear D gene. Germline V gene data show CDR1 as SGDLS and CDR2 as YYNGEE. The CDR3 loop spans 15 amino acids. V was clipped by 0 bases and J by 7 bases, with 13 bases between them. Drawing the rest from reference TRBV9 and TRBJ2-2, the complete variable domain is DSGVTQTPKHLITATGQRVTLRCSPRSGDLSVYWYQQSLDQGLQFLIQYYNGEERAKGNILERFSAQQFPDLHSELNLSSLELGDSALYFCASSVAADGIGELFFGEGSRLTVL.